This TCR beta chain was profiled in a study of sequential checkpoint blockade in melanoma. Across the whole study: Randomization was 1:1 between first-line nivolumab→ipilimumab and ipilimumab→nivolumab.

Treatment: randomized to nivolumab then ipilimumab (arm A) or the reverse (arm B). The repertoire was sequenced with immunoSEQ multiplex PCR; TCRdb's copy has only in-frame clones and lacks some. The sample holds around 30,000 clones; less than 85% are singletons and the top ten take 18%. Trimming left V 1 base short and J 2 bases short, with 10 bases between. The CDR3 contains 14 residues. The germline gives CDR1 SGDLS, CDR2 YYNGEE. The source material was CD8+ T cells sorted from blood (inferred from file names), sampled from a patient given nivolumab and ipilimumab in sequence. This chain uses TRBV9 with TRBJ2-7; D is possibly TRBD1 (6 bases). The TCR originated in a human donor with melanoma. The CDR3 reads CASSVQGLPYEQYF. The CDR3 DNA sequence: TGTGCCAGCAGCGTACAGGGGTTACCCTACGAGCAGTACTTC.